The 26 T cell receptor beta chains given below trace back to one sample, sequenced in a study of T cell responses to AZD1222 COVID-19 vaccine. TCRdb's table, derived via immunoSEQ multiplex PCR, lists solely in-frame clones and lacks some. Of about 72,000 clones in the sample, 89% are singletons; the top ten hold about 28%. The source material was peripheral blood, sampled 28 days after the second AZD1222 dose. These receptors were obtained from an adult who received the AZD1222 COVID-19 vaccine.

The chain is built from TRBV7-9 and TRBJ2-3; 8 nucleotides align to TRBD2. Trimming removed 5 bases from V and 1 base from J; junction bases left unmatched: 8. The length of the CDR3 is 16 residues. CDR1 is SEHNR and CDR2 is FQNEAQ in the germline V gene (reference sequence). This chain's CDR3 is CASSALSGTGTDTQYF. CDR3 sequence (DNA): TGTGCCAGCAGCGCGCTTAGCGGGACCGGCACAGATACGCAGTATTTT.

The chain recombines TRBV15 with TRBJ1-1; D not certain. Germline CDR1 reads LNHNV; CDR2 reads YYDKDF (reference sequence). CDR3 size: 15 residues. V dropped 1 base and J dropped 3 bases, with 12 bases sitting between them. The DNA for the CDR3 is TGTGCCACCAGCAGAGGAGGTACAGCCTACACTGAAGCTTTCTTT. Translating gives CATSRGGTAYTEAFF. Full variable domain (outside the CDR3, taken from reference TRBV15 and TRBJ1-1): DAMVIQNPRYQVTQFGKPVTLSCSQTLNHNVMYWYQQKSSQAPKLLFHYYDKDFNNEADTPDNFQSRRPNTSFCFLDIRSPGLGDTAMYLCATSRGGTAYTEAFFGQGTRLTVV.

The J gene is TRBJ1-5, the V gene TRBV9; no reliable D call. The CDR3 consists of 15 residues. Germline lookup yields CDR1 SGDLS and CDR2 YYNGEE. V was shortened by 0 bases and J by 6 bases, with 13 bases between the two germline ends. CDR3 amino acids: CASSVGSEWAQPQHF. DNA for the CDR3: TGTGCCAGCAGCGTAGGTAGTGAGTGGGCTCAGCCCCAGCATTTT. The variable domain in full, completed from reference TRBV9 and TRBJ1-5, reads DSGVTQTPKHLITATGQRVTLRCSPRSGDLSVYWYQQSLDQGLQFLIQYYNGEERAKGNILERFSAQQFPDLHSELNLSSLELGDSALYFCASSVGSEWAQPQHFGDGTRLSIL.

On this clone: The sample carries other DNA sequences with the same CDR3. This chain joins TRBV28 and TRBJ1-1, with D unclear. Deletions cut 6 bases from V and 5 bases from J, with 4 bases between. CDR1 is MDHEN and CDR2 is SYDVKM in the germline V gene. This CDR3 comprises 10 residues. The CDR3 sequence is CASRETEAFF. The CDR3 region has the DNA TGTGCCAGCAGGGAGACTGAAGCTTTCTTT.

The chain couples TRBV24-1 to TRBJ1-1; no clear D. Trimming cost V 0 bases and J 10 bases, with 14 bases left between them. Germline V CDR1 and CDR2: KGHDR, SFDVKD. This CDR3 is built from 14 residues. DNA for the CDR3: TGTGCCACCAGTGATTTGAAGGGCAAAACGGGAGCTTTCTTT. Translated: CATSDLKGKTGAFF.

V and J are TRBV6-5 and TRBJ2-7; a possible D gene is TRBD2 (5 bases). The V and J ends lost 3 bases and 3 bases respectively, with 18 bases between them. Per germline, CDR1 MNHEY and CDR2 SVGAGI. The CDR3 length is 16 residues. CDR3 protein: CASSYGGGDINYEQYF. The CDR3 nucleotides read TGTGCCAGCAGTTATGGCGGAGGAGATATAAACTACGAGCAGTACTTC.

This sequence joins TRBV11-3 and TRBJ1-3; D remains ambiguous. The CDR3 covers 15 residues. With 4 bases removed from V and 0 bases from J, the gap between germline ends came to 10 bases. CDR1 SGHNT and CDR2 YENEEA come from the germline V gene. The CDR3 region is CASSSGGLSGNTIYF. CDR3 coding DNA: TGTGCCAGCAGCTCCGGAGGCCTCTCTGGAAACACCATATATTTT.

The chain has TRBV29-1 and TRBJ1-1; D may be TRBD1 (5 bases). With 5 bases removed from V and 0 bases from J, the gap between germline ends came to 13 bases. This CDR3 region has 14 residues. Germline CDR1 SQVTM, CDR2 ANQGSEA. The CDR3 DNA sequence: TGCAGCGTTCAGCGGGGCGTGCTGAACACTGAAGCTTTCTTT. This sequence encodes CSVQRGVLNTEAFF. Supplemented by reference TRBV29-1 and TRBJ1-1, the full variable domain reads SAVISQKPSRDICQRGTSLTIQCQVDSQVTMMFWYRQQPGQSLTLIATANQGSEATYESGFVIDKFPISRPNLTFSTLTVSNMSPEDSSIYLCSVQRGVLNTEAFFGQGTRLTVV.

The chain combines TRBV19 with TRBJ1-4; TRBD1 matches 7 bases. This CDR3 contains 14 residues. Germline CDR1 and CDR2: LNHDA and SQIVND (reference sequence). The V segment lost 3 bases and the J segment 7 bases; nucleotides outside the gene matches: 5. The CDR3 is CASSMRQGGEKLFF. CDR3 DNA sequence: TGTGCCAGTAGTATGCGGCAGGGGGGTGAAAAACTGTTTTTT.

The chain recombines TRBV20-1 with TRBJ1-1; maybe TRBD1 (6 bases). In germline, CDR1 is DFQATT, CDR2 SNEGSKA (reference sequence). The CDR3 extends over 13 amino acids. Trimming stripped 3 bases from V and 1 base from J, with 9 bases between. The CDR3 here is CSASEQGNTEAFF. The CDR3 DNA sequence: TGCAGTGCTAGTGAACAGGGGAACACTGAAGCTTTCTTT.

The chain joins TRBV12-3 or TRBV12-4 to TRBJ2-1; D gene ambiguous. The germline V and J ends were trimmed by 8 bases and 10 bases, with 15 bases remaining between them. The CDR3 is 12 amino acids. The CDR3 nucleotides read TGTGCCAGCCACCGAGGCTCCGAAGAGCAGTTCTTC. Translated, it gives CASHRGSEEQFF.

V usage is TRBV13 and J usage is TRBJ2-3; perhaps TRBD2 as D (6 bases). The V gene lost 3 bases and the J gene lost 4 bases, with 14 bases spanning the gap. The CDR3 spans 15 residues. Germline CDR1 is PRHDT and CDR2 is FYEKMQ (reference sequence). The CDR3 nucleotides are TGTGCCAGCAGCTTTAAAGGGAGGATATCAGATACGCAGTATTTT. Its translation is CASSFKGRISDTQYF.

The chain carries TRBV5-5 and TRBJ1-2; 7 nucleotides match TRBD1. The length of the CDR3 is 17 residues. Per germline, CDR1 SGHKS and CDR2 YYEKEE (reference sequence). The V gene end was trimmed by 4 bases and the J gene end by 0 bases; junction bases not matched to a gene: 12. CDR3 residues: CASSPQGGTGSNYGYTF. CDR3 sequence (DNA): TGTGCCAGCAGCCCGCAGGGGGGGACGGGTTCTAACTATGGCTACACCTTC.

V usage is TRBV5-1 and J usage is TRBJ1-6, with D possibly being TRBD1 (6 bases). This CDR3 is built from 16 residues. V lost 0 bases and J 8 bases, leaving 15 bases between the germline ends. The germline CDR1 and CDR2 sequences are SGHRS and YFSETQ. CDR3 protein: CASSLGSGTGHSPLHF. The CDR3 DNA reads TGCGCCAGCAGCTTGGGGAGCGGAACAGGGCATTCACCCCTCCACTTT.

The chain is built from TRBV5-1 and TRBJ2-5; 7 nucleotides match TRBD1. Germline loops: CDR1 SGHRS, CDR2 YFSETQ. The V and J ends lost 4 bases and 3 bases, in that order; junction bases with no gene match: 12. The CDR3 has 16 amino acids. In DNA form, the CDR3 reads TGCGCCAGCAGCCTTGTTGGGACAGATAGAGAAGAGACCCAGTACTTC. This gives the protein CASSLVGTDREETQYF.

This rearrangement joins TRBV27 to TRBJ2-1; weak D call: TRBD2 (7 bases). Germline CDR1 is MNHEY and CDR2 is SMNVEV (reference sequence). Trimming stripped 3 bases from V and 6 bases from J, with 27 bases between. The CDR3 contains 19 residues. The CDR3 region has the DNA TGTGCCAGCAGTTTTACCCCCGGTCTACGGGGGGAAGGGGGCAATGAGCAGTTCTTC. The encoded protein is CASSFTPGLRGEGGNEQFF.

The chain joins TRBV7-9 to TRBJ1-1; 9 bases are shared with TRBD1. Germline V gene lookup returns CDR1 SEHNR and CDR2 FQNEAQ (reference sequence). V lost 5 bases to trimming and J lost 2 bases; unmatched junction nucleotides: 9. This CDR3 has 16 amino acids. CDR3 amino acids: CASSQAPGQGNTEAFF. The CDR3 DNA is TGTGCCAGCAGCCAAGCTCCGGGACAGGGCAACACTGAAGCTTTCTTT. The variable domain in full, with the rest retrieved from reference TRBV7-9 and TRBJ1-1, is DTGVSQNPRHKITKRGQNVTFRCDPISEHNRLYWYRQTLGQGPEFLTYFQNEAQLEKSRLLSDRFSAERPKGSFSTLEIQRTEQGDSAMYLCASSQAPGQGNTEAFFGQGTRLTVV.

This clone was detected only once. The chain couples TRBV24-1 to TRBJ1-2; 8 bases match TRBD1. Trimming at V came to 9 bases and at J to 2 bases, leaving 4 bases not matched to a gene. The CDR3 contains 13 residues. Germline CDR1 KGHDR, CDR2 SFDVKD. The CDR3 loop reads CATSQGANYGYTF. CDR3 sequence (DNA): TGTGCCACCTCCCAGGGGGCGAACTATGGCTACACCTTC.

The V and J genes are TRBV11-3 and TRBJ2-7, with 7 nucleotides matching TRBD1. Losses at the gene ends were 5 bases for V and 0 bases for J; bases not matched to a gene: 4. The CDR3 spans 14 residues. Germline CDR1 reads SGHNT; CDR2 reads YENEEA. CDR3 DNA sequence: TGTGCCAGCAGCGCCCGGGACAGCTCCTACGAGCAGTACTTC. It codes for CASSARDSSYEQYF.

The rearrangement uses TRBV7-9 and TRBJ1-1; the D gene is possibly TRBD1 (5 bases). The germline V gene has CDR1 SEHNR and CDR2 FQNEAQ (reference sequence). The V end lost 1 base, the J end lost 3 bases, and 12 bases lay between the germline ends. The CDR3 has 15 amino acids. The CDR3 nucleotides read TGTGCCAGCAGCTTAGTTCTAGCGGGGGACACTGAAGCTTTCTTT. It encodes CASSLVLAGDTEAFF.

This clone was recorded a few times. V gene TRBV29-1 combines with J gene TRBJ2-5; either TRBD1 or TRBD2 may supply D (5 bases each). Trimming cost V 4 bases and J 5 bases, with 20 bases left between them. The CDR3 loop spans 15 amino acids. Germline CDR1 reads SQVTM; CDR2 reads ANQGSEA. In nucleotides, the CDR3 is TGCAGCGTTGTCGAGGGGCCGGATGGATGGGAGACCCAGTACTTC. It specifies CSVVEGPDGWETQYF.

The genes are TRBV12-3 or TRBV12-4 and TRBJ1-1; D is possibly TRBD1 (6 bases). The V end was cut by 8 bases, the J end by 5 bases, with 12 bases between. CDR3 length: 12 residues. The chain's CDR3 is CASQGRITEAFF. The CDR3 nucleotides are TGTGCCAGCCAGGGGAGGATTACTGAAGCTTTCTTT.

The V call is TRBV18, the J call TRBJ2-7; perhaps TRBD2 as D (5 bases). The CDR3 has 15 residues. Germline CDR1 is KGHSH and CDR2 is LQKENI. Trimming shortened V by 6 bases and J by 3 bases, and 18 bases separated the two germline ends. The CDR3, as DNA: TGTGCCAGCTCTCAACCCGGACTTGTCTTCTACGAGCAGTACTTC. This gives the protein CASSQPGLVFYEQYF.

In its sample, this clone was seen once. V usage is TRBV19 and J usage is TRBJ1-5, with D perhaps TRBD1 (5 bases). V lost 6 bases and J lost 0, with 15 bases in between. CDR1 and CDR2 (germline): LNHDA, SQIVND (reference sequence). This CDR3 is 16 amino acids long. Written as DNA, the CDR3 is TGTGCCAGTAGAACGGGGGGGTCTTATAGCAATCAGCCCCAGCATTTT. It codes for CASRTGGSYSNQPQHF.

CDR3 sequence (DNA): TGCGCCAGCAGCTTAGGGACTAGCGGGAGGTTCTCCTACGAGCAGTACTTC. The encoded protein is CASSLGTSGRFSYEQYF. This chain links TRBV5-1 with TRBJ2-7, with TRBD2 identical over 15 bases. This CDR3 has 17 amino acids. The germline gives CDR1 SGHRS, CDR2 YFSETQ. V was pared by 2 bases and J by 0 bases, with 3 bases of the junction left unmatched. Drawing the rest from reference TRBV5-1 and TRBJ2-7, the complete variable domain is KAGVTQTPRYLIKTRGQQVTLSCSPISGHRSVSWYQQTPGQGLQFLFEYFSETQRNKGNFPGRFSGRQFSNSRSEMNVSTLELGDSALYLCASSLGTSGRFSYEQYFGPGTRLTVT.

The J gene is TRBJ1-1, the V gene TRBV7-9; 11 nucleotides line up with TRBD1. Germline CDR1 SEHNR, CDR2 FQNEAQ (reference sequence). The V segment lost 4 bases and the J segment 6 bases; nucleotides outside the gene matches: 4. The CDR3 spans 14 residues. The CDR3 DNA reads as TGTGCCAGCAGCTCCTGGACAGGGGGCGCTGAAGCTTTCTTT. This sequence encodes CASSSWTGGAEAFF. Looking up the rest from reference TRBV7-9 and TRBJ1-1 gives the full variable domain: DTGVSQNPRHKITKRGQNVTFRCDPISEHNRLYWYRQTLGQGPEFLTYFQNEAQLEKSRLLSDRFSAERPKGSFSTLEIQRTEQGDSAMYLCASSSWTGGAEAFFGQGTRLTVV.